Shown below are 15 T cell receptor beta chains from a single sample sequenced in a study of long-term antiretroviral therapy in people with HIV. The run of the v3.0 immunoSEQ assay was at survey level. Assay used: immunoSEQ multiplex PCR; TCRdb lists only in-frame clones, some missing. The sample shows tens of thousands of clones, 88% of them seen only once. This specimen was unsorted PBMCs, taken around 4.6 years after starting antiretroviral therapy. The receptors originated from a man aged 25-40 years with HIV.

The chain joins TRBV25-1 to TRBJ2-2, with a tentative D call TRBD1 (6 bases). CDR3 length: 14 residues. Germline CDR1 reads MGHDK; CDR2 reads SYGVNS. V shed 3 bases and J shed 6 bases, with 11 bases lying between them. CDR3 DNA sequence: TGTGCCAGCAGTGAGGGGGCACCGCCCGGGGAGCTGTTTTTT. Translation gives CASSEGAPPGELFF.

A few counts support this clone. V and J are TRBV6-1 and TRBJ2-7; 7 bases line up with TRBD1. Germline V gene lookup returns CDR1 MNHNS and CDR2 SASEGT. The CDR3 has 13 residues. The ends lost 5 bases at V and 7 bases at J; junction bases unmatched: 8. The CDR3 nucleotides read TGTGCCAGCAGTCTCGACAGGGTTAGAGAGCAGTACTTC. Translating it yields CASSLDRVREQYF.

This clone turned up a few times. This chain connects TRBV7-3 to TRBJ2-7; maybe TRBD2 (5 bases). Per the germline V gene, CDR1 is SGHTA and CDR2 is FQGTGA. CDR3 length equals 13 residues. V was trimmed by 5 bases and J by 6 bases, leaving 14 bases between them. CDR3 sequence: CASSPTRGGEQYF. The CDR3 DNA reads as TGTGCCAGCAGCCCGACTCGGGGTGGCGAGCAGTACTTC.

This clone was detected a few times. The chain is built from TRBV27 and TRBJ1-5; D is uncertain. This CDR3 is 14 amino acids long. Germline CDR1 reads MNHEY; CDR2 reads SMNVEV (reference sequence). V was pared by 5 bases and J by 6 bases, with 14 bases between. CDR3 amino acids: CASSPRFGSQPQHF. In nucleotides, the CDR3 is TGTGCCAGCAGTCCCAGGTTCGGAAGTCAGCCCCAGCATTTT.

This clone has just one count. The chain carries TRBV13 and TRBJ2-7; D is uncertain. The CDR3 consists of 13 residues. In germline, CDR1 is PRHDT, CDR2 FYEKMQ (reference sequence). The V gene lost 5 bases and the J gene lost 4 bases, with 12 bases spanning the gap. The CDR3 here is CASSPPSGYEQYF. CDR3 nucleotide sequence: TGTGCCAGCAGCCCCCCGTCCGGATACGAGCAGTACTTC.

This sequence joins TRBV3-2 and TRBJ2-1. TRBV3-2 is shown as a pseudogene. The CDR3 spans 9 residues. Written as DNA, the CDR3 is TGTGCCAGCCACAATGAGCAGTTCTTC. Protein sequence: CASHNEQFF.

The rearrangement uses TRBV7-9 and TRBJ2-3; 8 positions match TRBD1. After removal of 3 bases from V and 0 bases from J, the junction contained 2 bases not matched to a gene. The germline gives CDR1 SEHNR, CDR2 FQNEAQ (reference sequence). The CDR3 is made up of 15 amino acids. The DNA of the CDR3 is TGTGCCAGCAGCTTGGACAGGGCGAGCACAGATACGCAGTATTTT. Encoded protein: CASSLDRASTDTQYF.

The gene calls are TRBV6-5 and TRBJ2-7; TRBD2 might be the D (5 bases). The V gene lost 8 bases and the J gene lost 6 bases, with 17 bases spanning the gap. Germline CDR1 is MNHEY and CDR2 is SVGAGI. There are 13 residues in the CDR3. CDR3 region: CASSEARSVEQYF. The DNA for the CDR3 is TGTGCCAGCTCGGAGGCCAGGTCAGTCGAGCAGTACTTC.

The V and J genes are TRBV6-5 and TRBJ2-7, with 9 bases that match TRBD1. CDR1 is MNHEY, CDR2 SVGAGI, per germline. The CDR3 loop spans 14 amino acids. Losses at the gene ends were 6 bases for V and 2 bases for J; bases not matched to a gene: 5. The CDR3 nucleotides read TGTGCCAGCAGAAGGACAGGGGAGCCCTACGAGCAGTACTTC. It encodes CASRRTGEPYEQYF.

This clone was counted between two and nine times. The chain recombines TRBV10-3 with TRBJ2-7, with 10 nucleotides matching TRBD2. The ends lost 2 bases at V and 2 bases at J; junction bases unmatched: 6. Germline V gene sequence: CDR1 ENHRY, CDR2 SYGVKD. The CDR3 runs 16 residues. The CDR3 DNA sequence: TGTGCCATCAGTGAGGCAGCGGGGGGGGCGACCTACGAGCAGTACTTC. The encoded protein is CAISEAAGGATYEQYF.

J is TRBJ1-1 and V is TRBV6-5, with TRBD1 as a possible D gene (6 bases). This CDR3 is built from 13 residues. Trimming stripped 6 bases from V and 4 bases from J, with 12 bases between. Germline assignment: CDR1 MNHEY and CDR2 SVGAGI. The DNA of the CDR3 is TGTGCCAGCAGCAGGGGTGTCGCCACTGAAGCTTTCTTT. This gives the protein CASSRGVATEAFF.

This clone was detected only a few times. The chain links TRBV30 to TRBJ2-7; D is undetermined. V was trimmed by 4 bases and J by 5 bases, leaving 9 bases between them. The CDR3 covers 11 residues. CDR1 is GTSNPN and CDR2 is SVGIG in the germline V gene (reference sequence). The CDR3 DNA sequence: TGTGCCTGGACAGGCGGCCACGAGCAGTACTTC. Protein product: CAWTGGHEQYF.

The gene calls are TRBV13 and TRBJ2-2; no firm D call. Trimming pared 5 bases from V and 6 bases from J, leaving 10 bases between. CDR1 and CDR2 (germline): PRHDT, FYEKMQ (reference sequence). This CDR3 region has 13 residues. This chain's CDR3 is CASSILVAGELFF. As DNA, the CDR3 is TGTGCCAGCAGCATTTTAGTCGCCGGGGAGCTGTTTTTT. The full variable domain, rest sourced from reference TRBV13 and TRBJ2-2, is AAGVIQSPRHLIKEKRETATLKCYPIPRHDTVYWYQQGPGQDPQFLISFYEKMQSDKGSIPDRFSAQQFSDYHSELNMSSLELGDSALYFCASSILVAGELFFGEGSRLTVL.

J is TRBJ2-1 and V is TRBV18; 8 bases agree with TRBD2. Germline V gene lookup returns CDR1 KGHSH and CDR2 LQKENI. The V gene end was trimmed by 3 bases and the J gene end by 3 bases; junction bases not matched to a gene: 10. The CDR3 length is 17 residues. The CDR3 reads CASSPSERGTIYNEQFF. For the CDR3, the DNA is TGTGCCAGCTCACCGTCTGAGCGGGGGACTATCTACAATGAGCAGTTCTTC. The complete variable domain, with remaining parts taken from reference TRBV18 and TRBJ2-1, reads NAGVMQNPRHLVRRRGQEARLRCSPMKGHSHVYWYRQLPEEGLKFMVYLQKENIIDESGMPKERFSAEFPKEGPSILRIQQVVRGDSAAYFCASSPSERGTIYNEQFFGPGTRLTVL.

The J gene is TRBJ2-7, the V gene TRBV4-3; 9 nucleotides align to TRBD1. Germline-derived CDR1 and CDR2 are LGHNA and YSLEER. Trimming cost V 0 bases and J 1 base; bases outside gene matches: 4. This CDR3 region has 16 residues. Here the CDR3 DNA reads TGCGCCAGCAGCCAAGATCGGGGGACAGGGTCCTACGAGCAGTACTTC. Amino acids: CASSQDRGTGSYEQYF.